These T cell receptor beta chains were read from a single sample in a study of cytomegalovirus exposure and HLA in healthy donors. Using immunoSEQ multiplex PCR, the repertoire was profiled, and TCRdb retains in-frame clones only, with some absent. There are roughly 84,000 clones in the sample; more than 60% occur only once, and 13% lies in the top ten. The sequenced sample was PBMCs. The receptors were gathered from a human donor in good health. Both conserved end residues are part of each CDR3. The D gene is left open where the match is weak. Size is stated for part of the rows, as once, few or many counts, or as a class when the clone is expanded.

V gene	J gene	D gene	clone size	CDR3 protein	CDR3 DNA
TRBV6-1	TRBJ2-3	TRBD1	few	CASRLQGASDTQYF	TGTGCCAGCAGGCTACAGGGGGCTAGCGATACGCAGTATTTT
TRBV5-6	TRBJ2-7	TRBD1	-	CASSTGTGSYEQYF	TGTGCCAGCAGCACCGGGACAGGGAGCTACGAGCAGTACTTC
TRBV6-5	TRBJ1-2	TRBD1	-	CASRQGAWGGYTF	TGTGCCAGCAGACAGGGGGCCTGGGGAGGCTACACCTTC
TRBV11-3	TRBJ1-4	-	few	CASSLEKEANEKLFF	TGTGCCAGCAGCTTAGAAAAAGAGGCTAATGAAAAACTGTTTTTT
TRBV7-2	TRBJ2-1	-	once	CASSFQFGGAQKQFF	TGTGCCAGCAGCTTTCAATTTGGGGGGGCACAAAAGCAGTTCTTC
TRBV2	TRBJ2-1	TRBD2	-	CASRGGGSFDNEQFF	TGTGCCAGCAGGGGCGGGGGGTCCTTTGACAATGAGCAGTTCTTC
TRBV5-4	TRBJ1-1	-	-	CASSLGRDTEAFF	TGTGCCAGCAGCTTGGGGCGGGACACTGAAGCTTTCTTT
TRBV6-5	TRBJ1-1	-	once	CASSLGVWSTEAFF	TGTGCCAGCAGCCTAGGGGTATGGTCCACTGAAGCTTTCTTT
TRBV6-1	TRBJ1-1	-	-	CASSFSENTEAFF	TGTGCCAGCAGTTTCTCAGAGAACACTGAAGCTTTCTTT
TRBV5-1	TRBJ2-7	TRBD2	-	CASSLVGQRGNYEQYF	TGCGCCAGCAGCTTGGTAGGCCAGCGGGGAAACTACGAGCAGTACTTC
TRBV27	TRBJ2-1	-	-	CASSFGWAGVGNEQFF	TGTGCCAGCAGTTTTGGGTGGGCAGGGGTAGGGAATGAGCAGTTCTTC
TRBV13	TRBJ1-2	TRBD1	-	CASSLFYRGNYGYTF	TGTGCCAGCAGCTTATTCTACAGGGGCAACTATGGCTACACCTTC
TRBV10-1	TRBJ2-5	-	-	CASSDGAGETQYF	TGCGCCAGCAGTGATGGGGCCGGGGAGACCCAGTACTTC
TRBV7-6	TRBJ2-3	-	-	CASTAAALMGVTDTQYF	TGTGCCAGCACCGCCGCCGCATTAATGGGAGTAACAGATACGCAGTATTTT
TRBV4-3	TRBJ1-2	-	-	CASSQDGGANYGYTF	TGCGCCAGCAGCCAAGATGGGGGGGCTAACTATGGCTACACCTTC
TRBV6-5	TRBJ2-5	TRBD2	-	CASSYRGTSGVKTQYF	TGTGCCAGCAGTTACCGTGGGACTAGCGGGGTGAAGACCCAGTACTTC
TRBV11-2	TRBJ1-1	-	-	CASSLTWDSRGSAFF	TGTGCCAGCAGCTTAACCTGGGACTCCCGTGGCTCAGCTTTCTTT
TRBV4-1	TRBJ2-5	TRBD2	-	CASSQGRTSGVETQYF	TGCGCCAGCAGCCAAGGTCGGACTAGTGGGGTTGAGACCCAGTACTTC
TRBV7-2	TRBJ2-3	-	-	CASRKGEADTQYF	TGTGCCAGCAGAAAGGGGGAAGCAGATACGCAGTATTTT
TRBV7-9	TRBJ2-7	-	-	CASSPRSASYEQYF	TGTGCCAGCAGCCCACGGAGTGCCTCCTACGAGCAGTACTTC
TRBV19	TRBJ2-1	TRBD2	-	CASRPLAGGPNEQFF	TGTGCCAGTAGACCTCTAGCGGGGGGGCCCAATGAGCAGTTCTTC
TRBV2	TRBJ2-3	TRBD1	-	CASSDETGGIIDTQYF	TGTGCCAGCAGTGATGAGACAGGGGGCATCATAGATACGCAGTATTTT
TRBV30	TRBJ2-5	-	once	CAWSVQSTQYF	TGTGCCTGGAGTGTACAATCGACCCAGTACTTC
TRBV27	TRBJ1-2	-	-	CASSFLGANYGYTF	TGTGCCAGCAGTTTTTTGGGGGCCAACTATGGCTACACCTTC
TRBV19	TRBJ1-1	TRBD1	-	CASSREGQWRPEAFF	TGTGCCAGTAGTAGAGAGGGACAGTGGAGACCTGAAGCTTTCTTT
TRBV6-1	TRBJ1-1	-	-	CASSEEVGRQTNTEAFF	TGTGCCAGCAGTGAAGAAGTAGGGAGGCAGACGAACACTGAAGCTTTCTTT
TRBV23-1	TRBJ1-1	-	-	CASPQRPNTEAFF	TGCGCCAGCCCCCAGCGCCCGAACACTGAAGCTTTCTTT
TRBV4-1	TRBJ1-5	-	-	CASSRQCHQPQHF	TGCGCCAGCAGTCGACAGTGTCATCAGCCCCAGCATTTT
TRBV27	TRBJ1-2	-	-	CASRTLLRPSGGYTF	TGTGCCAGCAGGACCTTATTACGACCGTCCGGGGGCTACACCTTC
TRBV7-9	TRBJ2-5	-	-	CASSLQGIAPSFGQYF	TGTGCCAGCAGCTTACAGGGGATCGCGCCCAGTTTCGGCCAGTACTTC
TRBV6-6	TRBJ1-4	TRBD1	-	CASSPQGEKLFF	TGTGCCAGCAGCCCACAGGGGGAAAAACTGTTTTTT
TRBV9	TRBJ1-6	-	-	CASSTTGNSPLHF	TGTGCCAGCAGCACGACGGGGAATTCACCCCTCCACTTT
TRBV9	TRBJ1-4	TRBD1	-	CASSVGGRGSEKLFF	TGTGCCAGCAGCGTAGGGGGCAGGGGGAGTGAAAAACTGTTTTTT
TRBV5-1	TRBJ1-5	TRBD1	-	CASSVGQGGSNQPQHF	TGCGCCAGCAGCGTAGGACAGGGGGGATCAAATCAGCCCCAGCATTTT
TRBV7-2	TRBJ1-5	-	-	CASSLVWGGHQPQHF	TGTGCCAGCAGCTTAGTTTGGGGAGGCCATCAGCCCCAGCATTTT
TRBV4-3	TRBJ1-5	-	once	CASSQAFTFGNQPQHF	TGCGCCAGCAGCCAAGCGTTTACTTTTGGCAATCAGCCCCAGCATTTT
TRBV2	TRBJ2-5	-	-	CASVQRVRETQYF	TGTGCCAGCGTGCAGCGGGTGCGGGAGACCCAGTACTTC
TRBV5-1	TRBJ2-5	-	-	CASSRGPSGNQETQYF	TGCGCCAGCAGCCGGGGGCCTAGCGGAAACCAAGAGACCCAGTACTTC
TRBV11-2	TRBJ1-6	-	-	CASSSLGGAGSPLHF	TGTGCCAGCAGCTCTTTGGGGGGTGCAGGTTCACCCCTCCACTTT
TRBV2	TRBJ1-4	TRBD1	few	CASSEKGGVIGKLFF	TGTGCCAGCAGTGAAAAAGGGGGCGTAATCGGAAAACTGTTTTTT
TRBV2	TRBJ2-7	-	-	CASRQAPSYEQYF	TGTGCCAGCCGGCAGGCCCCATCCTACGAGCAGTACTTC
TRBV7-9	TRBJ2-5	-	-	CASSLDLAVQETQYF	TGTGCCAGCAGCTTAGATTTGGCAGTCCAAGAGACCCAGTACTTC
TRBV6-5	TRBJ1-6	TRBD1	-	CAGVRGQPF	TGTGCCGGGGTCAGGGGACAGCCTTTT
TRBV2	TRBJ1-6	TRBD1	-	CARRTGDSAPLHF	TGTGCCAGGCGGACAGGGGATAGCGCACCCCTCCACTTT
TRBV11-1	TRBJ2-2	TRBD1	once	CASSDRERTGELFF	TGTGCCAGCAGCGACAGGGAGAGGACCGGGGAGCTGTTTTTT
TRBV6-1	TRBJ1-1	-	few	CASTSGGGTEAFF	TGTGCCAGCACTTCCGGGGGGGGAACTGAAGCTTTCTTT
TRBV6-1	TRBJ1-2	-	-	CASSEAAPGYTF	TGTGCCAGCAGTGAAGCGGCCCCGGGCTACACCTTC
TRBV7-8	TRBJ1-5	-	-	CASSEVGASNQPQHF	TGTGCCAGCAGCGAGGTTGGGGCCAGCAATCAGCCCCAGCATTTT
TRBV5-1	TRBJ1-3	-	-	CASSASGGNTIYF	TGCGCCAGCAGCGCTTCAGGTGGAAACACCATATATTTT
TRBV7-2	TRBJ2-7	TRBD1	once	CASRHGTGSSYEQYF	TGTGCCAGCAGACATGGGACAGGGAGCTCCTACGAGCAGTACTTC
TRBV6-1	TRBJ2-7	TRBD2	-	CASRLIAGGPYEQYF	TGTGCCAGCAGGCTTATAGCGGGGGGACCCTACGAGCAGTACTTC